These 2 T cell receptor beta chains were all obtained from the same sample, sequenced in a study of blood T cell repertoires in COVID-19. The repertoire was sequenced with immunoSEQ multiplex PCR; TCRdb's copy has only in-frame clones and lacks some. The sample carries about 320,000 clones, around 86% recorded once. Sequenced material: PBMCs or T cells enriched from blood (not recorded which). These receptors all stem from a woman aged 18-29 years who had recovered from COVID-19.

The rearrangement uses TRBV19 and TRBJ2-3, with D hard to call. Trimming took 7 bases from V and 4 from J, leaving 12 bases between them. CDR1 is LNHDA, CDR2 SQIVND, per germline (reference sequence). This CDR3 has 13 residues. The CDR3 region is CASTSSRPDTQYF. CDR3 coding DNA: TGTGCCAGTACCTCCTCTAGGCCAGATACGCAGTATTTT.

CDR3: CASSPPGQSPISYTF. The CDR3 nucleotides are TGTGCCAGCAGCCCCCCGGGACAGAGCCCTATTAGCTACACCTTC. The rearrangement links TRBV7-9 to TRBJ1-2, with 7 bases that match TRBD1. The CDR3 has 15 amino acids. Germline CDR1 SEHNR, CDR2 FQNEAQ (reference sequence). J gave up 9 bases and V 5 bases, and 15 bases lay outside the gene matches.